One and the same sample provided the 9 T cell receptor beta chains below, sequenced in a study of blood T cell repertoires in COVID-19 (dated by TCRdb to the early 2020s). Libraries were built with the immunoSEQ multiplex PCR assay. TCRdb obtained this table from immuneACCESS and retained in-frame rearrangements with V and J assigned. These tables miss some clones; where compared with another copy, unresolved V genes account for less than half of the shortfall, and the remainder is unexplained. The sample records over 130,000 clones, 77% of which are singletons. The ten biggest clones cover roughly 9% of the sample. Sequencing was carried out using peripheral blood. Receptor source: a woman aged 50 to 65 with active or convalescent COVID-19.

The V gene is TRBV5-1, the J gene TRBJ2-5, with 8 bases identical to TRBD1. The V segment lost 4 bases and the J segment 0 bases; nucleotides outside the gene matches: 11. CDR3 length equals 17 residues. Looked up from germline, CDR1 is SGHRS and CDR2 is YFSETQ. DNA of the CDR3: TGCGCCAGCAGCCCGCAGCAGGGGGCTTTGTACCAAGAGACCCAGTACTTC. Amino acid sequence: CASSPQQGALYQETQYF.

The gene calls are TRBV30 and TRBJ2-3; 8 bases agree with TRBD1. Unmatched junction bases numbered 8, after V lost 5 bases and J lost 4 bases. The germline V gene has CDR1 GTSNPN and CDR2 SVGIG (reference sequence). This CDR3 region has 14 residues. The CDR3 loop is CAWGGQARADTQYF. For the CDR3, the DNA is TGTGCCTGGGGGGGACAGGCGCGCGCAGATACGCAGTATTTT. Based on the CDR3 plus reference TRBV30 and TRBJ2-3, the full variable domain is SQTIHQWPATLVQPVGSPLSLECTVEGTSNPNLYWYRQAAGRGLQLLFYSVGIGQISSEVPQNLSASRPQDRQFILSSKKLLLSDSGFYLCAWGGQARADTQYFGPGTRLTVL.

The V and J genes are TRBV25-1 and TRBJ1-2, with 10 positions matching TRBD1. After removal of 6 bases from V and 6 bases from J, the junction contained 7 bases not matched to a gene. This CDR3 is built from 14 residues. Germline assignment: CDR1 MGHDK and CDR2 SYGVNS. In DNA, the CDR3 is TGTGCCAGCAGCTCGGACAGGGGGTACGATGGCTACACCTTC. Its translation: CASSSDRGYDGYTF.

The rearrangement joins TRBV11-2 to TRBJ1-3; D possibly corresponds to TRBD1 (5 bases). V lost 0 bases to trimming and J lost 4 bases, with 10 bases between them. The CDR3 totals 15 residues. Germline CDR1 and CDR2: SGHAT and FQNNGV. The DNA of the CDR3 is TGTGCCAGCAGCTTAGAACAGGCCGCCGGAAACACCATATATTTT. The encoded protein is CASSLEQAAGNTIYF. The full variable domain, rest sourced from reference TRBV11-2 and TRBJ1-3, is EAGVAQSPRYKIIEKRQSVAFWCNPISGHATLYWYQQILGQGPKLLIQFQNNGVVDDSQLPKDRFSAERLKGVDSTLKIQPAKLEDSAVYLCASSLEQAAGNTIYFGEGSWLTVV.

The gene calls are TRBV28 and TRBJ1-5; a weak D match, TRBD1 (5 bases). CDR3 length: 18 amino acids. Germline loops: CDR1 MDHEN, CDR2 SYDVKM. V was trimmed by 5 bases and J by 0 bases, leaving 20 bases between them. This chain's CDR3 is CASSPRSGDPYSNQPQHF. The CDR3 nucleotides read TGTGCCAGCAGTCCCCGTTCGGGGGATCCATATAGCAATCAGCCCCAGCATTTT.

The J gene is TRBJ2-7, the V gene TRBV28, with D perhaps TRBD2 (6 bases). CDR3 length: 15 amino acids. Germline CDR1 and CDR2: MDHEN and SYDVKM. Trimming pared 8 bases from V and 3 bases from J, leaving 20 bases between. The CDR3 loop reads CASLPLGLALYEQYF. The CDR3 coding sequence is TGTGCCAGCCTCCCTCTCGGGCTAGCGCTCTACGAGCAGTACTTC.

The V and J genes are TRBV6-5 and TRBJ1-6, with TRBD1 identical over 7 bases. The V gene end was trimmed by 6 bases and the J gene end by 7 bases; junction bases not matched to a gene: 3. The CDR3 is 13 residues long. The germline V gene has CDR1 MNHEY and CDR2 SVGAGI. The CDR3 spells CASRNRGNSPLHF. CDR3 nucleotides: TGTGCCAGCAGAAACAGGGGAAATTCACCCCTCCACTTT.

The chain links TRBV5-5 to TRBJ1-4; D call uncertain. The CDR3 loop spans 14 amino acids. Germline CDR1 is SGHKS and CDR2 is YYEKEE (reference sequence). Trimming pared 4 bases from V and 8 bases from J, leaving 15 bases between. CDR3 DNA: TGTGCCAGCAGCCTCCAGGCGCGTGGAGAAAAACTGTTTTTT. Translating gives CASSLQARGEKLFF. Based on the CDR3 plus reference TRBV5-5 and TRBJ1-4, the full variable domain is DAGVTQSPTHLIKTRGQQVTLRCSPISGHKSVSWYQQVLGQGPQFIFQYYEKEERGRGNFPDRFSARQFPNYSSELNVNALLLGDSALYLCASSLQARGEKLFFGSGTQLSVL.

The chain joins TRBV9 to TRBJ1-2, with 8 bases aligning to TRBD1. V lost 4 bases to trimming and J lost 4 bases; unmatched junction nucleotides: 9. The germline V gene encodes CDR1 SGDLS and CDR2 YYNGEE. This CDR3 is built from 15 residues. CDR3 DNA: TGTGCCAGCAGCTACAAACAGGGGGAAGGCTATGGCTACACCTTC. This encodes CASSYKQGEGYGYTF.